One T cell receptor beta chain is described in this entry. Its target is not known. Investigators merged groups given second doses at roughly 4 or roughly 12 weeks. Measured with immunoSEQ multiplex PCR; TCRdb has only the in-frame clones, and not every one. The repertoire holds over 100,000 clones, with around 90% as singletons. This specimen comes from a study of T cell responses to AZD1222 COVID-19 vaccine. Study findings and constraints: The donor cohort was predominantly white British with a female majority, and clonal diversity may have been underestimated.

This CDR3 is built from 16 residues. V lost 0 bases, J lost 2 bases, and 14 bases lay in between. Germline CDR1 is SGHVS and CDR2 is FQNEAQ. The source of this sequence is an adult who received the AZD1222 COVID-19 vaccine. The chain employs TRBV7-8 and TRBJ2-7, with D unresolved. Specimen: peripheral blood, collected 28 days after the second AZD1222 dose. The CDR3 bases are TGTGCCAGCAGCTTAGCTCGGCCAGGCGCTACCTACGAGCAGTACTTC. Translating gives CASSLARPGATYEQYF.